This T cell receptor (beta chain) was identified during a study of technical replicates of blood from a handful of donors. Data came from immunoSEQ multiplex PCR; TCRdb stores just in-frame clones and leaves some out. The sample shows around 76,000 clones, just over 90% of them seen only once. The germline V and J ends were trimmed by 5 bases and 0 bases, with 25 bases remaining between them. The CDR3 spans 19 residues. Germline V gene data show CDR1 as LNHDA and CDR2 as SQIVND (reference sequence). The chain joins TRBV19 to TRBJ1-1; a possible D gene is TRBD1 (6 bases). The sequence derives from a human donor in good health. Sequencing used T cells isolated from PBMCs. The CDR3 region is CASSPNYLYVRQVNTEAFF. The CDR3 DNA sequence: TGTGCCAGTAGTCCAAATTATCTGTATGTTAGACAGGTGAACACTGAAGCTTTCTTT.